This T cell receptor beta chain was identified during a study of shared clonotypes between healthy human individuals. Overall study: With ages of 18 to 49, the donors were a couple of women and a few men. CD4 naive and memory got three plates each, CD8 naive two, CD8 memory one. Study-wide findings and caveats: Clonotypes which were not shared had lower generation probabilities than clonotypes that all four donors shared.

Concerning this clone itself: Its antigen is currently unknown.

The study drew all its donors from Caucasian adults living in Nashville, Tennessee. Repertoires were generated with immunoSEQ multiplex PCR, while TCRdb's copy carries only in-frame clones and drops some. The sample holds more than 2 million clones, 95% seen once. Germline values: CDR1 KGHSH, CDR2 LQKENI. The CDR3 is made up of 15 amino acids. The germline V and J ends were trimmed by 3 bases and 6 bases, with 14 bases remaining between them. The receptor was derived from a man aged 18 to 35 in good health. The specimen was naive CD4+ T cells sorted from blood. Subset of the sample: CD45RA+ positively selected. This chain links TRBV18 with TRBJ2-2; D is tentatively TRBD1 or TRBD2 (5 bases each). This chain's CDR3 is CASSPGTSAPGELFF. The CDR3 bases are TGTGCCAGCTCACCCGGGACCTCGGCACCCGGGGAGCTGTTTTTT.